Listed below are T cell receptor beta chains from one sample, sequenced in a study of T cells in localized non-small cell lung cancer. Here immunoSEQ multiplex PCR was the method, and the copy in TCRdb shows in-frame clones only, minus some. The repertoire holds around 24,000 clones, with about four fifths as singletons. The source material was PBMCs, sampled before any cancer treatment. The receptors were sampled from a man aged 35-75 years with stage II lung adenocarcinoma. Each CDR3 is given with its conserved first and last residue. The D gene is left open where the match is weak. A row's size may be missing; if present it is once, few, many or a size class.

cdr3_nt,cdr3_aa,v_call,d_call,j_call,clone_size
TGCGCCAGCAGCCGGGAGAGAAACACAGATACGCAGTATTTT,CASSRERNTDTQYF,TRBV10-1,NA,TRBJ2-3,NA
TGCGCCAGCAGCCAAGATAAAGGAAGGGGTACAAAAACTGAAGCTTTCTTT,CASSQDKGRGTKTEAFF,TRBV4-1,NA,TRBJ1-1,NA
TGTGCCAGCAGTGATCCGGGGACATTTGGGACCCAGTACTTC,CASSDPGTFGTQYF,TRBV6-1,NA,TRBJ2-5,NA
TGTGCCTGGAGTAAGGGCCTTAATCAGCCCCAGCATTTT,CAWSKGLNQPQHF,TRBV30,NA,TRBJ1-5,NA
TGTGCCAGCAGCCAAGATCAGGCACAGGGGTATGGCTACACCTTC,CASSQDQAQGYGYTF,TRBV4-2,TRBD1,TRBJ1-2,NA
TGTGCCAGCAGCCCTTTGAGGGAGGGCTACGAGCAGTACTTC,CASSPLREGYEQYF,TRBV5-5,TRBD2,TRBJ2-7,NA
TGCGCCAGCAGCCCCGGACAGGGAGGGAGGTCCGGGGAGCTGTTTTTT,CASSPGQGGRSGELFF,TRBV5-1,NA,TRBJ2-2,NA
TGTGCCAGCAGCTTAAGTCGAGGGGGGAGATTTACAGATACGCAGTATTTT,CASSLSRGGRFTDTQYF,TRBV7-3,NA,TRBJ2-3,few
TGTGCCACCAGCAGAGATCGGGCTAGCGGGTCCTACAATGAGCAGTTCTTC,CATSRDRASGSYNEQFF,TRBV15,TRBD2,TRBJ2-1,NA
TGTGCCAGCACAGGGGCCGGCAATGAGCAGTTCTTC,CASTGAGNEQFF,TRBV2,NA,TRBJ2-1,NA
TGTGCCAGCAGCCAAGGGCATGGGGGACTAGTCTCCTACAATGAGCAGTTCTTC,CASSQGHGGLVSYNEQFF,TRBV14,TRBD2,TRBJ2-1,NA
TGTGCCAGCAGCCCAAGCAACGGGGCCAACGTCCTGACTTTC,CASSPSNGANVLTF,TRBV7-3,NA,TRBJ2-6,NA
TGTGCCAGCAGCTTAGGAGCGGGAGGGTACAATGAGCAGTTCTTC,CASSLGAGGYNEQFF,TRBV7-2,TRBD2,TRBJ2-1,NA
TGTGCCAGCAGCTTATACGGGGGTGGGGAGACCCAGTACTTC,CASSLYGGGETQYF,TRBV7-3,NA,TRBJ2-5,NA
TGCGCCAGCAGCTTAATCGGGGCAACTAATGAAAAACTGTTTTTT,CASSLIGATNEKLFF,TRBV5-1,NA,TRBJ1-4,NA
TGTGCCTGGACTATTTGGGGGGATACGCAGTATTTT,CAWTIWGDTQYF,TRBV30,NA,TRBJ2-3,NA
TGTGCCAGCAGCTTAGCGCCGTCGGGCCAAGCTTTCTGTGGCTACACCTTC,CASSLAPSGQAFCGYTF,TRBV7-6,NA,TRBJ1-2,NA
TGTGCCAGCAGCTCGAGACAGATGAACACTGAAGCTTTCTTT,CASSSRQMNTEAFF,TRBV7-8,NA,TRBJ1-1,NA
TGTGCCAGCAGCGGAGGACAGGTTCAAGAGACCCAGTACTTC,CASSGGQVQETQYF,TRBV5-6,TRBD1,TRBJ2-5,NA
TGTGCCAGCAGCTTAGCGGCCAGCTCCTACGAGCAGTACTTC,CASSLAASSYEQYF,TRBV11-2,NA,TRBJ2-7,NA
TGCGCCAGCAGTGAGTCCGGGACAGGGAAAGGGGAAGCTTTCTTT,CASSESGTGKGEAFF,TRBV10-1,TRBD1,TRBJ1-1,NA
TGCGCCAGCAGCTTACCGTTGGGACAGGGCAACGAGCAGTACTTC,CASSLPLGQGNEQYF,TRBV5-1,TRBD1,TRBJ2-7,once